This T cell receptor (beta chain) is from a study of response to subunit inactivated influenza vaccine. TCRdb recomputed calls from the RT-PCR reads with MiXCR, one row per CDR3 protein. The data hold 650,000 to 850,000 distinct CDR3 sequences, with approximately 15% observed a single time. Germline trimming cut 5 bases from V and 4 bases from J; bases unmatched to any gene: 6. There are 14 residues in the CDR3. The germline V gene has CDR1 SGHVS and CDR2 FNYEAQ. The genes are TRBV7-6 and TRBJ2-7; TRBD2 aligns across 9 bases. This TCR was sampled from a middle-aged man who received an inactivated influenza vaccine. This sample comprised PBMCs from blood, obtained around two weeks before vaccination. Written as DNA, the CDR3 is TGTGCCAGCAGCCTTAGCGGGAGAGGTTACGAGCAGTACTTC. This sequence encodes CASSLSGRGYEQYF.